This paragraph covers one T cell receptor (beta chain) sequence. Survey-level immunoSEQ sequencing profiled the TCR beta repertoire. Data came from immunoSEQ multiplex PCR; TCRdb stores just in-frame clones and leaves some out. The sample contains around 54,000 clones, over 85% of which appear only once. The clonotype originates from a man aged 40-50 years with rheumatoid arthritis. The material sequenced was PBMCs.

Here the CDR3 reads CASSFSGSSYEQYF. The CDR3 DNA follows: TGTGCCAGCAGCTTTAGCGGGAGCTCCTACGAGCAGTACTTC. V gene TRBV7-2 combines with J gene TRBJ2-7; 9 nucleotides agree with TRBD2. V lost 3 bases to trimming and J lost 0 bases; unmatched junction nucleotides: 0. Germline loops: CDR1 SGHTA, CDR2 FQGNSA. This CDR3 is built from 14 residues. The whole variable domain, remainder taken from reference TRBV7-2 and TRBJ2-7, is GAGVSQSPSNKVTEKGKDVELRCDPISGHTALYWYRQSLGQGLEFLIYFQGNSAPDKSGLPSDRFSAERTGGSVSTLTIQRTQQEDSAVYLCASSFSGSSYEQYFGPGTRLTVT.